One and the same sample provided the 23 T cell receptor beta chains below, sequenced in a study of cytomegalovirus exposure and HLA in healthy donors. PCR primers comprised 60 Vbeta and 13 Jbeta primers. Data came from immunoSEQ multiplex PCR; TCRdb stores just in-frame clones and leaves some out. The sample lists under 100,000 clones, around 82% occurring once. Sequencing used PBMCs. The receptors stem from a man aged 50 to 59 in good health and CMV-seronegative.

The chain has TRBV6-5 and TRBJ2-3; 8 nucleotides line up with TRBD2. There are 15 residues in the CDR3. The V and J ends lost 5 bases and 2 bases, in that order; junction bases with no gene match: 6. In germline, CDR1 is MNHEY, CDR2 SVGAGI. CDR3 sequence: CASSAWRGVTDTQYF. As DNA, the CDR3 is TGTGCCAGCAGTGCTTGGCGGGGGGTCACAGATACGCAGTATTTT.

The gene calls are TRBV19 and TRBJ1-4; D unresolved. Per germline, CDR1 LNHDA and CDR2 SQIVND (reference sequence). This CDR3 comprises 15 residues. Deletions cut 6 bases from V and 6 bases from J, with 17 bases between. Here the CDR3 DNA reads TGTGCCAGTAGGAAATTTGGACTGACCGATGAAAAACTGTTTTTT. Translation gives CASRKFGLTDEKLFF. The whole variable domain, filled in from reference TRBV19 and TRBJ1-4, reads DGGITQSPKYLFRKEGQNVTLSCEQNLNHDAMYWYRQDPGQGLRLIYYSQIVNDFQKGDIAEGYSVSREKKESFPLTVTSAQKNPTAFYLCASRKFGLTDEKLFFGSGTQLSVL.

The chain is built from TRBV7-3 and TRBJ2-3; D is possibly TRBD2 (6 bases). The CDR3 length is 15 residues. V was pared by 2 bases and J by 0 bases, with 9 bases between. Germline lookup yields CDR1 SGHTA and CDR2 FQGTGA. Written as DNA, the CDR3 is TGTGCCAGCAGCTTATCTAGCGCTAGCACAGATACGCAGTATTTT. It codes for CASSLSSASTDTQYF. The whole variable domain, filled in from reference TRBV7-3 and TRBJ2-3, reads GAGVSQTPSNKVTEKGKYVELRCDPISGHTALYWYRQSLGQGPEFLIYFQGTGAADDSGLPNDRFFAVRPEGSVSTLKIQRTERGDSAVYLCASSLSSASTDTQYFGPGTRLTVL.

This clone has just one count. The chain joins TRBV18 to TRBJ1-1; 9 bases match TRBD1. Losses at the gene ends were 2 bases for V and 5 bases for J; bases not matched to a gene: 3. Per the germline V gene, CDR1 is KGHSH and CDR2 is LQKENI. The CDR3 has 14 residues. The CDR3 spells CASSPRTGVTEAFF. The CDR3 DNA reads TGTGCCAGCTCACCAAGGACAGGGGTTACTGAAGCTTTCTTT.

This rearrangement joins TRBV7-2 to TRBJ1-3; no definite D call. Germline V gene sequence: CDR1 SGHTA, CDR2 FQGNSA. The V end was cut by 5 bases, the J end by 4 bases, with 15 bases between. The CDR3 sequence is 15 residues long. The CDR3 nucleotides are TGTGCCAGCAGCCCTAGTACGGAAACGGGAAACACCATATATTTT. It yields the protein CASSPSTETGNTIYF.

This sequence joins TRBV4-1 and TRBJ2-3; 8 nucleotides match TRBD2. Germline V CDR1 and CDR2: MGHRA, YSYEKL. The CDR3 runs 13 residues. The V and J ends lost 5 bases and 3 bases, in that order; junction bases with no gene match: 1. The CDR3 DNA reads as TGCGCCAGCAGCTTAGCGGGAACAGATACGCAGTATTTT. This sequence encodes CASSLAGTDTQYF.

The chain has TRBV30 and TRBJ1-3; 9 bases match TRBD1. V shed 2 bases, J shed 0 bases, and the junction held 5 bases outside the gene matches. The CDR3 runs to 16 residues. Germline CDR1 and CDR2: GTSNPN and SVGIG (reference sequence). The CDR3 nucleotides are TGTGCCTGGAGTCGACAGGGGGGAATCTCTGGAAACACCATATATTTT. Translating gives CAWSRQGGISGNTIYF.

This clone was counted only a few times. The chain is built from TRBV20-1 and TRBJ2-7, with D maybe TRBD1 (5 bases). Germline CDR1 is DFQATT and CDR2 is SNEGSKA (reference sequence). The CDR3 is 11 amino acids. V lost 5 bases and J lost 4, with 9 bases in between. The CDR3: CSAPKGYEQYF. CDR3 coding DNA: TGCAGTGCTCCAAAGGGGTACGAGCAGTACTTC.

This clone occurred once. The V call is TRBV7-2, the J call TRBJ2-5; 8 nucleotides line up with TRBD2. The CDR3 has 14 residues. V was clipped by 3 bases and J by 5 bases; unmatched bases: 5. Germline CDR1 and CDR2: SGHTA and FQGNSA. DNA of the CDR3: TGTGCCAGCAGCTTTGGGACTAGTAGGGAGACCCAGTACTTC. Protein: CASSFGTSRETQYF.

The V and J genes are TRBV7-9 and TRBJ2-7, with 11 bases lining up with TRBD1. After removal of 4 bases from V and 4 bases from J, the junction contained 3 bases not matched to a gene. CDR3 size: 14 residues. Germline lookup yields CDR1 SEHNR and CDR2 FQNEAQ (reference sequence). Written as DNA, the CDR3 is TGTGCCAGCAGCTCCGGGACAGGGGGATACGAGCAGTACTTC. Its protein product is CASSSGTGGYEQYF.

The gene calls are TRBV10-3 and TRBJ1-2, with D possibly matching TRBD1 (6 bases). From germline, CDR1 is ENHRY and CDR2 SYGVKD. The CDR3 extends over 14 amino acids. The V end lost 6 bases, the J end lost 5 bases, and 16 bases lay between the germline ends. As DNA, the CDR3 is TGTGCCATCAGCGCAAACCAGGGGTGGTATGGCTACACCTTC. Its protein is CAISANQGWYGYTF.

V gene TRBV7-2 combines with J gene TRBJ2-3; the match to TRBD2 covers 8 bases. The germline V gene encodes CDR1 SGHTA and CDR2 FQGNSA. CDR3 length: 15 residues. Unmatched junction bases numbered 7, after V lost 4 bases and J lost 4 bases. This CDR3 reads CASSYGGAGSDTQYF. CDR3 in DNA: TGTGCCAGCAGCTACGGGGGGGCCGGTTCAGATACGCAGTATTTT.

The chain combines TRBV14 with TRBJ2-1, with a possible D match to TRBD1 (6 bases). This CDR3 spans 17 amino acids. CDR1 is SGHDN, CDR2 FVKESK, per germline. Trimming took off 4 bases at V and 0 bases at J, with 16 bases between the two ends. The CDR3 region is CASSLRPGQSSYNEQFF. The CDR3 coding sequence is TGTGCCAGCAGCCTTCGGCCGGGACAAAGCTCCTACAATGAGCAGTTCTTC. Full variable domain (rest looked up from reference TRBV14 and TRBJ2-1): EAGVTQFPSHSVIEKGQTVTLRCDPISGHDNLYWYRRVMGKEIKFLLHFVKESKQDESGMPNNRFLAERTGGTYSTLKVQPAELEDSGVYFCASSLRPGQSSYNEQFFGPGTRLTVL.

The rearrangement joins TRBV19 to TRBJ1-1; no reliable D call. The CDR3 is 13 residues long. CDR1 and CDR2 (germline): LNHDA, SQIVND (reference sequence). Trimming removed 3 bases from V and 4 bases from J, with 9 bases in between. The chain's CDR3 is CASSMRGGTEAFF. CDR3 nucleotide sequence: TGTGCCAGTAGTATGCGGGGAGGCACTGAAGCTTTCTTT.

The chain recombines TRBV19 with TRBJ2-2, with 8 bases identical to TRBD1. The CDR3 extends over 15 amino acids. Germline lookup yields CDR1 LNHDA and CDR2 SQIVND (reference sequence). J lost 5 bases, V lost 6 bases, and 8 bases had no gene match. CDR3 DNA sequence: TGTGCCAGTAGATTCGGACAGGGAGCTACCGGGGAGCTGTTTTTT. Translating it yields CASRFGQGATGELFF.

V usage is TRBV2 and J usage is TRBJ1-1; the D is unclear. The CDR3 sequence is 12 residues long. V shed 8 bases and J shed 1 base, with 8 bases lying between them. CDR1 SNHLY and CDR2 FYNNEI come from the germline V gene. DNA of the CDR3: TGTGCCAGCGACATGCAGAACACTGAAGCTTTCTTT. Encoded protein: CASDMQNTEAFF.

The chain combines TRBV15 with TRBJ2-7, with no clear D. Trimming left V 0 bases short and J 4 bases short, with 10 bases between. The CDR3 loop spans 14 amino acids. Germline V CDR1 and CDR2: LNHNV, YYDKDF (reference sequence). The CDR3 protein is CATSRDSYNYEQYF. The CDR3 DNA reads TGTGCCACCAGCAGAGATTCTTATAATTACGAGCAGTACTTC.

The rearrangement uses TRBV27 and TRBJ1-6; TRBD1 is a possible D gene (5 bases). The germline gives CDR1 MNHEY, CDR2 SMNVEV (reference sequence). This CDR3 is 19 amino acids long. Deletions cut 6 bases from V and 2 bases from J, with 23 bases between. This CDR3 reads CASRPPGSGAIAYNSPLHF. The DNA for the CDR3 is TGTGCCAGCAGACCCCCCGGGAGCGGGGCTATAGCCTATAATTCACCCCTCCACTTT.

This clone has a count of ten or more. The chain has TRBV6-1 and TRBJ1-5, with a possible D match to TRBD1 (5 bases). The CDR3 sequence is 15 residues long. Trimming pared 7 bases from V and 8 bases from J, leaving 21 bases between. Germline V gene lookup returns CDR1 MNHNS and CDR2 SASEGT. The CDR3 DNA follows: TGTGCCAGCACCTACCGGTGGGGGGGTACGGAGCCCCAGCATTTT. The encoded protein is CASTYRWGGTEPQHF.

The rearrangement joins TRBV11-2 to TRBJ2-3; TRBD1 aligns across 7 bases. The germline gives CDR1 SGHAT, CDR2 FQNNGV. This CDR3 contains 14 residues. Trimming removed 5 bases from V and 7 bases from J; junction bases left unmatched: 9. The CDR3 sequence: CASSVDRLGNTQYF. As DNA, the CDR3 is TGTGCCAGCAGCGTGGACAGGTTGGGGAATACGCAGTATTTT.

The V call is TRBV7-8, the J call TRBJ2-5, with D hard to call. Trimming left V 4 bases short and J 2 bases short, with 11 bases between. The CDR3 covers 14 residues. Germline V gene data show CDR1 as SGHVS and CDR2 as FQNEAQ. The CDR3 here is CASSSLPGQETQYF. The CDR3 region has the DNA TGTGCCAGCAGCTCCCTACCCGGGCAAGAGACCCAGTACTTC.

The chain joins TRBV7-2 to TRBJ2-5; D is perhaps TRBD2 (7 bases). The CDR3 totals 13 residues. CDR1 is SGHTA and CDR2 is FQGNSA in the germline V gene. The V and J ends lost 8 bases and 6 bases respectively, with 16 bases between them. The CDR3: CASAEGGVKTQYF. The DNA for the CDR3 is TGTGCCAGCGCGGAGGGGGGGGTCAAGACCCAGTACTTC.

J is TRBJ2-3 and V is TRBV10-2; the match to TRBD2 covers 9 bases. Germline CDR1 WSHSY, CDR2 SAAADI. CDR3 size: 16 residues. Trimming at V came to 5 bases and at J to 2 bases, leaving 8 bases not matched to a gene. The CDR3 protein is CASSPAGGKLTDTQYF. The CDR3 DNA follows: TGCGCCAGCAGTCCCGCGGGGGGGAAGCTCACAGATACGCAGTATTTT.